This TCR beta chain was sequenced for a study of T cell responses to AZD1222 COVID-19 vaccine. Germline V gene lookup returns CDR1 LGHNA and CDR2 YNFKEQ. There are 17 residues in the CDR3. The V gene lost 5 bases and the J gene lost 0 bases, with 19 bases spanning the gap. TCRdb keeps only in-frame clones here, not all; method: immunoSEQ multiplex PCR. This sample has about 120,000 clones, with 85% to 95% found just once. The sample was peripheral blood, taken 28 days after the second AZD1222 dose. The V call is TRBV4-2, the J call TRBJ2-5, with D uncertain. The sequence was collected from an adult who received the AZD1222 COVID-19 vaccine. The CDR3 spells CASSKAKGTANQETQYF. DNA of the CDR3: TGTGCCAGCAGCAAAGCCAAAGGCACAGCGAACCAAGAGACCCAGTACTTC.